The rows below give T cell receptor beta chains drawn from one sample of a study of blood T cell repertoires in COVID-19. Assay: immunoSEQ multiplex PCR; the TCRdb copy retains only in-frame clones and omits some. Here the sample spans 110,000 or so clones, 70% to 90% being singletons. The material sequenced was peripheral blood. These receptor sequences come from a woman in her 70s who had recovered from COVID-19. Each CDR3 is given with its conserved first and last residue. D genes are given only for firm matches. The size of a clone is reported for some rows only, either as once, few or many, or as a class for expanded clones.

J,D,V,size,CDR3,DNA
TRBJ2-5,NA,TRBV19,NA,CASSTLGVGGETQYF,TGTGCCAGTAGTACCCTAGGGGTAGGGGGAGAGACCCAGTACTTC
TRBJ2-7,TRBD1,TRBV7-2,NA,CASSVNRGFYEQYF,TGTGCCAGCAGCGTCAACAGGGGTTTCTACGAGCAGTACTTC
TRBJ2-2,NA,TRBV10-3,NA,CAISESQDWAGELFF,TGTGCCATCAGTGAGTCCCAGGACTGGGCCGGGGAGCTGTTTTTT
TRBJ2-3,NA,TRBV7-2,NA,CASSLGGESTDTQYF,TGTGCCAGCAGCTTAGGGGGGGAAAGCACAGATACGCAGTATTTT
TRBJ1-3,NA,TRBV7-9,NA,CASTTTSTGNTIYF,TGTGCCAGCACTACGACAAGTACAGGAAACACCATATATTTT
TRBJ1-2,NA,TRBV4-2,once,CASSPVMEDGYTF,TGTGCCAGCAGCCCAGTGATGGAGGATGGCTACACCTTC
TRBJ1-2,NA,TRBV5-3,NA,CARSPRTSRNGYTF,TGTGCCAGAAGCCCGCGGACTAGCCGAAATGGCTACACCTTC
TRBJ2-2,NA,TRBV7-3,once,CASSFGYTGELFF,TGTGCCAGCAGCTTCGGGTATACCGGGGAGCTGTTTTTT
TRBJ2-6,TRBD1,TRBV6-5,few,CASSQDRLRANVLTF,TGTGCCAGCAGTCAGGACAGGCTCAGGGCCAACGTCCTGACTTTC
TRBJ2-7,NA,TRBV30,NA,CAWSSQGYEQYF,TGTGCCTGGAGCTCACAGGGCTACGAGCAGTACTTC
TRBJ2-7,NA,TRBV20-1,NA,CSASRWTRSHEQYF,TGCAGTGCTAGTAGGTGGACACGGTCCCACGAGCAGTACTTC
TRBJ2-1,NA,TRBV9,NA,CASSPRGGGSRINEQFF,TGTGCCAGCAGCCCCAGGGGTGGCGGGAGTCGTATAAATGAGCAGTTCTTC
TRBJ2-3,NA,TRBV28,NA,CASSLELDTQYF,TGTGCCAGCAGCCTGGAGTTAGATACGCAGTATTTT
TRBJ2-1,NA,TRBV5-5,NA,CASSPPSSYNEQFF,TGTGCCAGCAGTCCCCCGAGCTCCTACAATGAGCAGTTCTTC
TRBJ2-7,TRBD1,TRBV29-1,few,CSVERQGDSYEQYF,TGCAGCGTTGAAAGACAGGGAGACTCCTACGAGCAGTACTTC
TRBJ2-7,NA,TRBV9,NA,CASSVSKNEQYF,TGTGCCAGCAGCGTTAGTAAGAACGAGCAGTACTTC
TRBJ2-1,NA,TRBV20-1,NA,CSATLAGQFF,TGCAGTGCTACCTTGGCAGGGCAGTTCTTC